Sequencing of this T cell receptor (beta chain) was carried out in a study of blood T cell repertoires in COVID-19. Study-wide context: Sources were T cells, B-cell-depleted T cells, or PBMCs; the material itself was cDNA or gDNA.

Generated by immunoSEQ multiplex PCR, the TCRdb table keeps only in-frame clones and is missing some. The sample carries 70,000 or so clones, 76% recorded once. This sequence originates from a man aged 55 to 69 with COVID-19, enrolled during active disease. Sequencing was carried out using peripheral blood.

This CDR3 is CASSLLRDSEEQFF. CDR3 DNA: TGTGCCAGCAGTTTACTCCGGGACTCAGAGGAGCAGTTCTTC. The chain joins TRBV11-3 to TRBJ2-1; perhaps TRBD2 as D (6 bases). V was clipped by 6 bases and J by 10 bases, with 19 bases between them. The germline gives CDR1 SGHNT, CDR2 YENEEA. This CDR3 is 14 amino acids long.